This TCR beta chain emerged from a study of T cell clonotyping in hematopoietic cell transplantation. Sequenced by immunoSEQ multiplex PCR; TCRdb stores in-frame clones only, minus some. The sample shows 60,000 to 75,000 clones, roughly 94% of them seen only once. General observations from the study: No sorting was done, leaving CD4 and CD8 contributions mixed. Few recipient clonotypes overlapped donors; over 97% were de novo at given depth. Pathologically expanded recipient clonotypes increased progressively from day 30 to day 180 as diversity fell.

This CDR3 has 14 amino acids. CDR1 and CDR2 (germline): PRHDT, FYEKMQ (reference sequence). The V gene end was trimmed by 0 bases and the J gene end by 5 bases; junction bases not matched to a gene: 3. This clone was observed once. Its specificity is unknown. This receptor was obtained from a man in his fifties or sixties in good health. Some clones in this sample may be carry-over from other donors' samples. The source material was peripheral blood mononuclear cells. The rearrangement joins TRBV13 to TRBJ1-2; 7 bases match TRBD1. The CDR3 protein is CASSLGSGGYGYTF. The CDR3 region has the DNA TGTGCCAGCAGCTTAGGGTCAGGGGGTTATGGCTACACCTTC. Looking up the rest from reference TRBV13 and TRBJ1-2 gives the full variable domain: AAGVIQSPRHLIKEKRETATLKCYPIPRHDTVYWYQQGPGQDPQFLISFYEKMQSDKGSIPDRFSAQQFSDYHSELNMSSLELGDSALYFCASSLGSGGYGYTFGSGTRLTVV.